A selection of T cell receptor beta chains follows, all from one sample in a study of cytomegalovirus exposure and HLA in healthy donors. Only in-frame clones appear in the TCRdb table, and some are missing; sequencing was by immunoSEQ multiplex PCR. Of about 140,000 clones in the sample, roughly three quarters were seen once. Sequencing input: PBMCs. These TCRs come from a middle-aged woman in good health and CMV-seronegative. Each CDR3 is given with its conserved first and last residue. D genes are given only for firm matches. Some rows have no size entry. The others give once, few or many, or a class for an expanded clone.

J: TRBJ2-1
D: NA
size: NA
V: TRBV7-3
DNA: TGTGCCAGCAGCTTGAGCCGGGGGAATGAGCAGTTCTTC
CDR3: CASSLSRGNEQFF

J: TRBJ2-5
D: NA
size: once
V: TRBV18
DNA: TGTGCCAGCTCACCCGGGGTACAAGAGACCCAGTACTTC
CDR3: CASSPGVQETQYF

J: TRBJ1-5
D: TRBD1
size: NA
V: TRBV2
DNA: TGTGCCAGCGCTGGGGACGGGGACAGCCGACAGCCCCAGCATTTT
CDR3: CASAGDGDSRQPQHF

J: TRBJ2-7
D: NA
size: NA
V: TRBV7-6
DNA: TGTGCCAGCAGCTTTGGCGGGTCACCCGGCGGGCAGTACTTC
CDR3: CASSFGGSPGGQYF

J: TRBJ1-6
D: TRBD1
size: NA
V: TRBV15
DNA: TGTGCCACCAGCAGAGTAAGAGAACAGGGGAATTCACCCCTCCACTTT
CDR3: CATSRVREQGNSPLHF

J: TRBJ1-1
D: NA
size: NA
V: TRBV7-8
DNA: TGTGCCAGCAGCTTAGGTCAGGGAACTGAAGCTTTCTTT
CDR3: CASSLGQGTEAFF

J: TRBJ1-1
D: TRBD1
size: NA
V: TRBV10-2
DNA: TGCGCCAGTGGGATACAGGGGGGGAGGACTGAAGCTTTCTTT
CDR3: CASGIQGGRTEAFF

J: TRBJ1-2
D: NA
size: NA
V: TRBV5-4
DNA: TGTGCCAGCAGCCAGGACAGTAACTATGGCTACACCTTC
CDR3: CASSQDSNYGYTF

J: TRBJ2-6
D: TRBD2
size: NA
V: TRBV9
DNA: TGTGCCAGCAGCCGTAGTATTGGGACTAGCGCTGGGGCCAACGGCCTGACTTTC
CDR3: CASSRSIGTSAGANGLTF

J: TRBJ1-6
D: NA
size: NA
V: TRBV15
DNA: TGTGCCACCAGCAGTCAACTTAATCGAGGGGGACAAAATAATTCACCCCTCCACTTT
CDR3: CATSSQLNRGGQNNSPLHF

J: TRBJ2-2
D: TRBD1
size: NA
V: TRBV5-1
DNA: TGCGCCAGCAGCTTGGAAAACAGGGGGCAATACACCGGGGAGCTGTTTTTT
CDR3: CASSLENRGQYTGELFF

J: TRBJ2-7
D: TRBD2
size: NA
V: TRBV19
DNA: TGTGCCAGTAGTATATCAGCGGGACGAGTCGATTACGAGCAGTACTTC
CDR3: CASSISAGRVDYEQYF

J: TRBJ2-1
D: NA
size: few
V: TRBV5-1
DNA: TGCGCCAGCAGCCCCATTTCAAGCGGGTTGAACAATGAGCAGTTCTTC
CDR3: CASSPISSGLNNEQFF

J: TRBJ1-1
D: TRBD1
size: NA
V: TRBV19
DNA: TGTGCCAGTAGTATACGGACAGGGGGCACTGAAGCTTTCTTT
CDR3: CASSIRTGGTEAFF

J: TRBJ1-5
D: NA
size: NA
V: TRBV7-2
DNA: TGTGCCAGCAGCTTAGGCGTGACCGGGCAGCCCCAGCATTTT
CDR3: CASSLGVTGQPQHF

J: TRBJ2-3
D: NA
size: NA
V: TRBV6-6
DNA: TGTGCCAGCAGTTACCGGTCAACTAGCACAGATACGCAGTATTTT
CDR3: CASSYRSTSTDTQYF

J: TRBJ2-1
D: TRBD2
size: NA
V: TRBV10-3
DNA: TGTGCCATCAGTGAGGTTAGCGGGGTCTCCTACAATGAGCAGTTCTTC
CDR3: CAISEVSGVSYNEQFF

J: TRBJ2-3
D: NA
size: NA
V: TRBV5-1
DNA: TGCGCCAGCAGCTCGGCCGTGACAGCAGATACGCAGTATTTT
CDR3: CASSSAVTADTQYF

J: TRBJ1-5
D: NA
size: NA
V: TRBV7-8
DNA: TGTGCCAGCACCTGGGGGGGAAGCAATCAGCCCCAGCATTTT
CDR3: CASTWGGSNQPQHF

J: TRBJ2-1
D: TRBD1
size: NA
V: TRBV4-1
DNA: TGCGCCAGCAGCCAAGATCGGCGACAGGGGGCGAGGAATGAGCAGTTCTTC
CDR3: CASSQDRRQGARNEQFF

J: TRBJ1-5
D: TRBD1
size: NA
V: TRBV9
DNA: TGTGCCAGCAGCCGCGGACAGGGCGACGTGGAGAGCAATCAGCCCCAGCATTTT
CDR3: CASSRGQGDVESNQPQHF

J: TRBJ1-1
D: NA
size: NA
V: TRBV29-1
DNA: TGCAGCGTAAACAGGGAAGACACTGAAGCTTTCTTT
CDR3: CSVNREDTEAFF

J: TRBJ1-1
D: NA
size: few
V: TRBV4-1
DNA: TGCGCCAGCAGCGACTGGTTGGAAGCTTTCTTT
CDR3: CASSDWLEAFF

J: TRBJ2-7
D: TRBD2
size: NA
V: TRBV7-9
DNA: TGTGCCAGCAGCTTACCGGCTAGCGGGCCCTACGAGCAGTACTTC
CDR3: CASSLPASGPYEQYF

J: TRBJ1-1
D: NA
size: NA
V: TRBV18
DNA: TGTGCCAGCTCACCATCCGCTAACAGGGCAGCGAACACTGAAGCTTTCTTT
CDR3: CASSPSANRAANTEAFF

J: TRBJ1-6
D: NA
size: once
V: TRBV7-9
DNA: TGTGCCAGCAGCTGGGGCTCCTATAATTCCCCCCTCCACTTT
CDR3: CASSWGSYNSPLHF

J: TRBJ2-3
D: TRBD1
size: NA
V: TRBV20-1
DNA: TGCAGTGCGAGAACAGGGGGGACGCAGTATTTT
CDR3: CSARTGGTQYF